This T cell receptor beta chain appears in the sequencing data of a study of T cells after yellow fever vaccination. Study-level points and caveats: When the response was secondary, it was weaker but reached its peak faster, day 5 versus 15. In FACS-sorted repertoires, abundant clonotypes from the bulk population could appear as contaminants. Detected again after the booster were most primary-vaccination clones, at 95% to 98% CD4 and 88% CD8. Clonotype sharing between CD4 and CD8 compartments was small.

TCRdb recomputed calls from the 5' RACE reads with MiXCR, one row per CDR3 protein. The sample includes approximately 450,000 distinct CDR3 sequences, roughly 20% seen only once; the top ten take 15% to 20%. The germline CDR1 and CDR2 sequences are SEHNR and FQNEAQ (reference sequence). Trimming left V 3 bases short and J 5 bases short, with 16 bases between. The CDR3 is 15 amino acids. This clonotype was counted between two and nine times. What it binds is unknown. This receptor was identified in a man between 18 and 29 years old who received the YFV17D yellow fever vaccine. The source material was PBMCs, sampled before the yellow fever booster vaccination. This chain links TRBV7-9 with TRBJ1-2, with D possibly matching TRBD1 (5 bases). This chain's CDR3 is CASSFAGTGGYGYTF. The CDR3 DNA reads TGTGCCAGCAGCTTCGCCGGGACCGGTGGGTATGGCTACACCTTC.